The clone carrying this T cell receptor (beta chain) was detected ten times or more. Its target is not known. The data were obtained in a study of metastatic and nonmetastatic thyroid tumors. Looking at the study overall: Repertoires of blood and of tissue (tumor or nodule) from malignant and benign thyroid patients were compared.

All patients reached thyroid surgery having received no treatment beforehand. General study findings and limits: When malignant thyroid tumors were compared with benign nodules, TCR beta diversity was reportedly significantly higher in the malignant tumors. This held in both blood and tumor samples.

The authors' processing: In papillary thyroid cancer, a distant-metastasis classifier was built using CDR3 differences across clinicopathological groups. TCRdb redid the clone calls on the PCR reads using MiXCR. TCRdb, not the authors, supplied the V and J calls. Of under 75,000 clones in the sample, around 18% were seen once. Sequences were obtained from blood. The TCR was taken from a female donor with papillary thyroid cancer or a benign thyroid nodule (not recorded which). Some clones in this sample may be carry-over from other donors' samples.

Here the CDR3 reads CSARPRGLRDTGELFF. The CDR3 coding sequence is TGCAGTGCTAGGCCCAGGGGCCTCAGGGACACCGGGGAGCTGTTTTTT. V usage is TRBV20-1 and J usage is TRBJ2-2; possible D gene TRBD1, 6 bases. Per the germline V gene, CDR1 is DFQATT and CDR2 is SNEGSKA (reference sequence). CDR3 length: 16 amino acids. Trimming stripped 3 bases from V and 3 bases from J, with 17 bases between.